Sequencing of this T cell receptor beta chain was carried out in a study of blood T cell repertoires in COVID-19. Study summary: Samples taken during acute and convalescent COVID-19 were collected in the United States, Italy and Spain. T cells, B-cell-depleted T cells, or PBMCs supplied cDNA or gDNA.

Repertoires were generated with immunoSEQ multiplex PCR, while TCRdb's copy carries only in-frame clones and drops some. The sample lists approximately 400,000 clones; approximately 90% were seen once. Looked up from germline, CDR1 is SGHTA and CDR2 is FQGNSA. CDR3 length: 17 amino acids. Trimming at V came to 1 base and at J to 4 bases, leaving 9 bases not matched to a gene. Everyone who took part was roughly 18 to 89 years old, and they came from about two dozen US areas. Each participant's cohort was designated according to participant-reported clinical history. The origin of this receptor is a young woman who had recovered from COVID-19. The rearrangement uses TRBV7-2 and TRBJ2-3; 9 bases match TRBD1. Material for sequencing was PBMCs or T cells enriched from blood (not recorded which). The CDR3 DNA reads as TGTGCCAGCAGCTTAGAGGCCCTCGGGACAGGGCCAGATACGCAGTATTTT. It codes for CASSLEALGTGPDTQYF. The whole variable domain, filled in from reference TRBV7-2 and TRBJ2-3, reads GAGVSQSPSNKVTEKGKDVELRCDPISGHTALYWYRQSLGQGLEFLIYFQGNSAPDKSGLPSDRFSAERTGGSVSTLTIQRTQQEDSAVYLCASSLEALGTGPDTQYFGPGTRLTVL.